This T cell receptor beta chain was observed in a study of blood T cell repertoires in COVID-19. Trimming took 6 bases from V and 0 from J, leaving 12 bases between them. CDR3 length: 15 residues. In germline, CDR1 is MNHEY, CDR2 SVGAGI. With regard to this clone: The sample contains more than one DNA sequence encoding this CDR3.

In the original analysis: Nucleated cell number was recorded as an estimate derived from reference gene primer amplification. Generated by immunoSEQ multiplex PCR, the TCRdb table keeps only in-frame clones and is missing some. The V and J calls and the clone size are those of that table, but D and trimming were determined from the DNA. This table has a few hundred thousand clones, over 75% appearing once. The source material was peripheral blood. The TCR sequence derives from a woman aged 45-60 years with acute or convalescent COVID-19. The rearrangement joins TRBV6-5 to TRBJ1-5; possible D gene TRBD1, 6 bases. The CDR3, as DNA: TGTGCCAGCAGGAGGACAGAATATAGCAATCAGCCCCAGCATTTT. Encoded protein: CASRRTEYSNQPQHF.